The present TCR beta chain was sequenced within a study of cytomegalovirus exposure and HLA in healthy donors. It was with 60 Vbeta and 13 Jbeta primers that the PCR ran. Clones were read by immunoSEQ multiplex PCR, and TCRdb kept only the in-frame ones, dropping some. Among under 150,000 clones, around 72% were seen once, and the ten largest hold 2% to 2.5%. This clone was seen more than once but under ten times. V was trimmed by 3 bases and J by 0 bases, leaving 15 bases between them. There are 16 residues in the CDR3. CDR1 and CDR2 (germline): SGHDT, YYEEEE. The chain is built from TRBV5-6 and TRBJ1-2; possibly TRBD1 for D (5 bases). The sequencing input was PBMCs. The source is a man in his forties in good health and CMV-seronegative. The CDR3 region is CASSSLIRGANYGYTF. The CDR3 bases are TGTGCCAGCAGCTCCCTAATCCGGGGGGCTAACTATGGCTACACCTTC.